Only one count was recorded for the clone carrying this TCR beta chain. This record belongs to a study of T cell repertoires in cytomegalovirus infection. The V gene lost 0 bases and the J gene lost 5 bases, with 19 bases spanning the gap. Germline assignment: CDR1 DFQATT and CDR2 SNEGSKA (reference sequence). The CDR3 spans 16 residues. TCRdb recomputed calls from the reads with MiXCR, one row per CDR3 protein. The sample includes about 180,000 distinct CDR3 sequences, 17% of them seen just once. The source is a human donor in good health (CMV status not recorded). Some clones in this sample may be carry-over from other donors' samples. The sequenced sample consisted of CD8+ T cells from PBMCs. This chain connects TRBV20-1 to TRBJ1-2, with no clear D. The CDR3 protein is CSARETDGAGQYGYTF. In DNA form, the CDR3 reads TGCAGTGCTAGAGAAACGGACGGAGCTGGCCAATATGGCTACACCTTC.